The present T cell receptor beta chain was sequenced within a study of naive CD8 T cells in extremely preterm neonates. Assay: immunoSEQ multiplex PCR; the TCRdb copy retains only in-frame clones and omits some. The data contain 7,500 to 9,500 clones, just under 98% of them singletons. Elective cesarean births at roughly 37-43 weeks, without labor or membrane rupture, supplied the cord blood. The sample was naive CD8+ T cells from cord blood. This receptor was taken from a newborn in good health.

The CDR3 DNA follows: TGTGCCAGTAGTCCCGGGACAGCTAACTATGGCTACACCTTC. This codes for CASSPGTANYGYTF. This sequence joins TRBV19 and TRBJ1-2; 7 nucleotides line up with TRBD1. This CDR3 spans 14 amino acids. The germline gives CDR1 LNHDA, CDR2 SQIVND (reference sequence). The J segment lost 0 bases and the V segment lost 5 bases, leaving 3 bases of the junction unmatched.